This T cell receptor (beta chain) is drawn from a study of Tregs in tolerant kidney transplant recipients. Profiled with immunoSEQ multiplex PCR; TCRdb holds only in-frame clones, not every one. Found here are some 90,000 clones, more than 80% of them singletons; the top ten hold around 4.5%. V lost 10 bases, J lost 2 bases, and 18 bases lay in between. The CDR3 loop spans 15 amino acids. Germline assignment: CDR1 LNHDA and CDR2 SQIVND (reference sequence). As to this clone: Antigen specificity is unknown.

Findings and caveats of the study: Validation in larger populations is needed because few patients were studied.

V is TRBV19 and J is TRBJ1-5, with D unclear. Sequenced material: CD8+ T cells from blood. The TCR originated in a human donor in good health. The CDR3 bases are TGTGCCACTAGCCCGGACTTGCCGGGCAATCAGCCCCAGCATTTT. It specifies CATSPDLPGNQPQHF. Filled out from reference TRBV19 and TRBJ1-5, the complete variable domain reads DGGITQSPKYLFRKEGQNVTLSCEQNLNHDAMYWYRQDPGQGLRLIYYSQIVNDFQKGDIAEGYSVSREKKESFPLTVTSAQKNPTAFYLCATSPDLPGNQPQHFGDGTRLSIL.